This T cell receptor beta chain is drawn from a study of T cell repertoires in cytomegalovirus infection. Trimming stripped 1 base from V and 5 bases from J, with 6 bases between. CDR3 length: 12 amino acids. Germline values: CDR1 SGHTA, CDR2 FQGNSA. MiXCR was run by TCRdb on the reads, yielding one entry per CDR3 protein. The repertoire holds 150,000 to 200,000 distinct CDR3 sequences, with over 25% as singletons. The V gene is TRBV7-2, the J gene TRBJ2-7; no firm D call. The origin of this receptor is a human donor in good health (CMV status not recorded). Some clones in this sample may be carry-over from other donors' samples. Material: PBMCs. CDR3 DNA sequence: TGTGCCAGCAGCTTAGACGAGGACGAGCAGTACTTC. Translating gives CASSLDEDEQYF.